What follows are 2 T cell receptor beta chains derived from one specimen sequenced in a study of blood T cell repertoires in COVID-19. Using immunoSEQ multiplex PCR, the repertoire was profiled, and TCRdb retains in-frame clones only, with some absent. The sample holds 200,000 to 300,000 clones, around 90% seen once. The sequencing sample was made of peripheral blood. All receptors come from a man between 60 and 75 years old who had recovered from COVID-19.

The chain employs TRBV11-2 and TRBJ1-1; weak D call: TRBD1 (5 bases). The CDR3 has 15 amino acids. V lost 2 bases to trimming and J lost 4 bases, with 14 bases between them. CDR1 and CDR2 from the germline V gene are SGHAT and FQNNGV. The CDR3 protein is CASSLSAGIGTEAFF. Here the CDR3 DNA reads TGTGCCAGCAGCTTATCAGCAGGGATCGGCACTGAAGCTTTCTTT.

The chain couples TRBV7-9 to TRBJ2-4; the match to TRBD2 covers 11 bases. Germline V gene data show CDR1 as SEHNR and CDR2 as FQNEAQ (reference sequence). The CDR3 runs to 19 residues. V shed 1 base, J shed 0 bases, and the junction held 8 bases outside the gene matches. The CDR3, as DNA: TGTGCCAGCAGCTTAGGAGCTAGCGGGGGGTCTATAGCCAAAAACATTCAGTACTTC. Its translation is CASSLGASGGSIAKNIQYF.